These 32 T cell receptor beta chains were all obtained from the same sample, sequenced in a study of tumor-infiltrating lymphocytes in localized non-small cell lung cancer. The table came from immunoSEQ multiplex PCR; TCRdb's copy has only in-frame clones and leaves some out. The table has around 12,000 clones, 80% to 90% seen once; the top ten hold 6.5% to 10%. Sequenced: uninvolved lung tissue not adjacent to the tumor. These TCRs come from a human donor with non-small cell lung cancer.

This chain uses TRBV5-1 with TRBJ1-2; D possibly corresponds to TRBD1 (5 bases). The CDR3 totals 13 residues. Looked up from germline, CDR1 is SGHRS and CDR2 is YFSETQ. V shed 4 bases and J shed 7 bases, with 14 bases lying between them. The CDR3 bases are TGCGCCAGCAGCGCTGAGGGGTCTGGTGGCTACACCTTC. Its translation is CASSAEGSGGYTF. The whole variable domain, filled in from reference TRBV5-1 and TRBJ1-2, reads KAGVTQTPRYLIKTRGQQVTLSCSPISGHRSVSWYQQTPGQGLQFLFEYFSETQRNKGNFPGRFSGRQFSNSRSEMNVSTLELGDSALYLCASSAEGSGGYTFGSGTRLTVV.

The DNA of the CDR3 is TGTGCCAGCAGCCCCCGTGCGACAGGGGGCCATGGCTACACCTTC. This codes for CASSPRATGGHGYTF. This sequence joins TRBV7-9 and TRBJ1-2; 10 nucleotides match TRBD1. Trimming removed 5 bases from V and 6 bases from J; junction bases left unmatched: 9. Germline loops: CDR1 SEHNR, CDR2 FQNEAQ (reference sequence). This CDR3 contains 15 residues.

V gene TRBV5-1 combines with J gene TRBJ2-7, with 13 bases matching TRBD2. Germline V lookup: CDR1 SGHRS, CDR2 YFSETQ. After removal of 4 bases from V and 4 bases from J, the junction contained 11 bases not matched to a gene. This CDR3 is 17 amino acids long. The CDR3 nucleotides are TGCGCCAGCAGCATCCCAACTAGCGGGGGGGCTCTTTACGAGCAGTACTTC. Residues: CASSIPTSGGALYEQYF.

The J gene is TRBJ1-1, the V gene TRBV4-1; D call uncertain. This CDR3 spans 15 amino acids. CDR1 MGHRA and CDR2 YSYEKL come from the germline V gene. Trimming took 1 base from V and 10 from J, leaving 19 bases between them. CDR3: CASSQVFPGDPRAFF. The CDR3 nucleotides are TGCGCCAGCAGCCAAGTATTCCCCGGTGACCCCCGAGCTTTCTTT.

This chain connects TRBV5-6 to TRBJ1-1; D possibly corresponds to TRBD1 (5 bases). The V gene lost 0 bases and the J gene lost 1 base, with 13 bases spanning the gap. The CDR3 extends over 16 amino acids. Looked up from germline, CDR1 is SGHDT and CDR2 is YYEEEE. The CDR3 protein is CASSLEIGRANTEAFF. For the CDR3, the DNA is TGTGCCAGCAGCTTGGAAATCGGCAGGGCGAACACTGAAGCTTTCTTT. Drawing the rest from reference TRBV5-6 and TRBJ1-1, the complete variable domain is DAGVTQSPTHLIKTRGQQVTLRCSPKSGHDTVSWYQQALGQGPQFIFQYYEEEERQRGNFPDRFSGHQFPNYSSELNVNALLLGDSALYLCASSLEIGRANTEAFFGQGTRLTVV.

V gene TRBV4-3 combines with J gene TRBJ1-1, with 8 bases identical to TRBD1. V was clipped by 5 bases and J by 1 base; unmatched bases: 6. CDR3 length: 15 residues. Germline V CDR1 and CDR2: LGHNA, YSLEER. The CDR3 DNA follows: TGCGCCAGCAGCACCCGACAGGGGACGAACACTGAAGCTTTCTTT. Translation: CASSTRQGTNTEAFF.

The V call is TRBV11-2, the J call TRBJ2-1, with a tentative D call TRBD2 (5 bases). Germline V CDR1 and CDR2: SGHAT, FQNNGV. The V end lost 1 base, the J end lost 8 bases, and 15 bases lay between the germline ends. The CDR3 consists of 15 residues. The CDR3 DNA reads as TGTGCCAGCAGCTTAGGTAAAGGGAGAATTGATGAGCAGTTCTTC. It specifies CASSLGKGRIDEQFF.

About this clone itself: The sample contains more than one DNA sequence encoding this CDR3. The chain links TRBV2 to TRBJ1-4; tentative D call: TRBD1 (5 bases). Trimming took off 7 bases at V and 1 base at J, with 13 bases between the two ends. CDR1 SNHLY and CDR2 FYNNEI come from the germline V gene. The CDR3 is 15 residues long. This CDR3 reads CASNAGRLTNEKLFF. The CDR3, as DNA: TGTGCCAGCAACGCGGGGCGCCTAACTAATGAAAAACTGTTTTTT.

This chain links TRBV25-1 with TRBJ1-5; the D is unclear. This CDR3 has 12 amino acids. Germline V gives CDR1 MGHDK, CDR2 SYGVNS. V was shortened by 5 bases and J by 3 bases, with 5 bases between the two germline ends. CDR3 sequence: CASSTSNQPQHF. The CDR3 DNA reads TGTGCCAGCAGTACCTCCAATCAGCCCCAGCATTTT.

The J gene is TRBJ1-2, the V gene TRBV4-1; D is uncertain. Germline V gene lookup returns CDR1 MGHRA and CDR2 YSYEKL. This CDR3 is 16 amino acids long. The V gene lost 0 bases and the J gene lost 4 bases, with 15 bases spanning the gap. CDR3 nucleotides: TGCGCCAGCAGCCAAGATACGGGCAGGACTCCCTATGGCTACACCTTC. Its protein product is CASSQDTGRTPYGYTF.

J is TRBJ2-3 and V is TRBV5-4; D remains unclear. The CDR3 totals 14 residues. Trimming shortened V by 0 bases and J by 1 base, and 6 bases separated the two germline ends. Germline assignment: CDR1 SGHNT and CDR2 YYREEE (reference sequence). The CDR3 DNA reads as TGTGCCAGCAGCTTGGAGGGTGGCACAGATACGCAGTATTTT. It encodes CASSLEGGTDTQYF.

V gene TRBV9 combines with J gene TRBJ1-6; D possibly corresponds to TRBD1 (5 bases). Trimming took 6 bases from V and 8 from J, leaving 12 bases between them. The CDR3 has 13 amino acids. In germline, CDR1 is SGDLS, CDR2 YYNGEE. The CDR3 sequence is CASNSIGDSPLHF. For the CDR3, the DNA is TGTGCCAGCAATTCTATAGGGGATTCACCCCTCCACTTT.

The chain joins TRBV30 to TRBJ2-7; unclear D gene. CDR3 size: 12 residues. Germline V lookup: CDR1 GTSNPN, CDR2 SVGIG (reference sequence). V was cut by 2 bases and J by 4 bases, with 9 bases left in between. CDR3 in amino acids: CAWSPLMYEQYF. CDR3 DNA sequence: TGTGCCTGGAGTCCTCTTATGTACGAGCAGTACTTC.

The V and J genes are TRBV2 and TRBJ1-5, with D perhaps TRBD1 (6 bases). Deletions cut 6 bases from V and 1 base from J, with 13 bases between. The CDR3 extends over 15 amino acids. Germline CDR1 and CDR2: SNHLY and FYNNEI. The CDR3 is CASRQGQPSNQPQHF. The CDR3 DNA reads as TGTGCCAGCAGACAAGGACAGCCGAGCAATCAGCCCCAGCATTTT.

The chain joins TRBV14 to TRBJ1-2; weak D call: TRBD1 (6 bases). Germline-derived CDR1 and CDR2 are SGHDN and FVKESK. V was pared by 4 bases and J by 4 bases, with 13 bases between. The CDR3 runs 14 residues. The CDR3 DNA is TGTGCCAGCAGCCGAAACGGACAGAGCTATGGCTACACCTTC. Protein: CASSRNGQSYGYTF. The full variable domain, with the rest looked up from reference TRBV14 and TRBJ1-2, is EAGVTQFPSHSVIEKGQTVTLRCDPISGHDNLYWYRRVMGKEIKFLLHFVKESKQDESGMPNNRFLAERTGGTYSTLKVQPAELEDSGVYFCASSRNGQSYGYTFGSGTRLTVV.

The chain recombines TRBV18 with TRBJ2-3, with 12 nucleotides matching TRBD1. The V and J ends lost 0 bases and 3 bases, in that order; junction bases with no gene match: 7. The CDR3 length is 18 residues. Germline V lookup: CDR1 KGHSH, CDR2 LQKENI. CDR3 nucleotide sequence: TGTGCCAGCTCACCACCCGCGGGACAGGGGGCGCAAACAGATACGCAGTATTTT. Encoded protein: CASSPPAGQGAQTDTQYF.

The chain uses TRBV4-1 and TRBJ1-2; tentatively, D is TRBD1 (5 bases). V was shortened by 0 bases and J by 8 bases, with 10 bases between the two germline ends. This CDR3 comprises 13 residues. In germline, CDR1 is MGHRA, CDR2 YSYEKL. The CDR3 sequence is CASSQDRVGGYTF. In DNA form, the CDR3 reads TGCGCCAGCAGCCAAGACAGGGTTGGGGGCTACACCTTC.

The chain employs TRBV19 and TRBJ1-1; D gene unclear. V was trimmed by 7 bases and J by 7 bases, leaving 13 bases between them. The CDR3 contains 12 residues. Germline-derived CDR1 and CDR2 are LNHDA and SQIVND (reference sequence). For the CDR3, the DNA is TGTGCCAGTAAAGGGAGTACGAATGAAGCTTTCTTT. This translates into CASKGSTNEAFF.

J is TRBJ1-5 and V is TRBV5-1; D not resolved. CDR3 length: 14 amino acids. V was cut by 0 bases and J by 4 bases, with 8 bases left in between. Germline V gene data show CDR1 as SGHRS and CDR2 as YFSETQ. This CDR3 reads CASSLDAGNQPQHF. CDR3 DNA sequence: TGCGCCAGCAGCTTGGATGCGGGGAATCAGCCCCAGCATTTT.

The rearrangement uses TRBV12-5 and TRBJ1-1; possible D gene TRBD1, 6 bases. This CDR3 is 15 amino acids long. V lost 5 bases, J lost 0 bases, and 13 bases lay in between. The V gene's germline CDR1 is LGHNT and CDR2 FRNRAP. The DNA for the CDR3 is TGTGCTAGTGGTAACGGGACATCCATGAACACTGAAGCTTTCTTT. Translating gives CASGNGTSMNTEAFF.

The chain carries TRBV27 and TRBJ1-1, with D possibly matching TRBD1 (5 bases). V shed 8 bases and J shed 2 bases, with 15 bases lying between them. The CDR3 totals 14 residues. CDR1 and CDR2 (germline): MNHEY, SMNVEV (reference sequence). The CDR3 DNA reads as TGTGCCAGCTGGCCAGAGGGGTTTAACACTGAAGCTTTCTTT. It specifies CASWPEGFNTEAFF.

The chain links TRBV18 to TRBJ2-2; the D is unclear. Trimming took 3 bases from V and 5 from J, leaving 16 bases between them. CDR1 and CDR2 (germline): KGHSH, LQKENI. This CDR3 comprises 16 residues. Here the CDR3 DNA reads TGTGCCAGCTCACCCCTCGATAGGATTCTGACCGGGGAGCTGTTTTTT. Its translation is CASSPLDRILTGELFF.

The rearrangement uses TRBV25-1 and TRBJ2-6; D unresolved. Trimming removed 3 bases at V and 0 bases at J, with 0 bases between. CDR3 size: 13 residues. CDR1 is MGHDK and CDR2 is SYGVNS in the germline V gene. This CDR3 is CASSDSGANVLTF. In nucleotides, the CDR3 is TGTGCCAGCAGTGACTCTGGGGCCAACGTCCTGACTTTC. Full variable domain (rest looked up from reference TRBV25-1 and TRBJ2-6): EADIYQTPRYLVIGTGKKITLECSQTMGHDKMYWYQQDPGMELHLIHYSYGVNSTEKGDLSSESTVSRIRTEHFPLTLESARPSHTSQYLCASSDSGANVLTFGAGSRLTVL.

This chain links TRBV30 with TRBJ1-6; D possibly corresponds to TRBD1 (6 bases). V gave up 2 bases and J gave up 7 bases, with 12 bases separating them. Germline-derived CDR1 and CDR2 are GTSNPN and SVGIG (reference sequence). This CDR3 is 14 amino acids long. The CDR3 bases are TGTGCCTGGAGTAACAGGGAGGTCAATTCACCCCTCCACTTT. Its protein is CAWSNREVNSPLHF.

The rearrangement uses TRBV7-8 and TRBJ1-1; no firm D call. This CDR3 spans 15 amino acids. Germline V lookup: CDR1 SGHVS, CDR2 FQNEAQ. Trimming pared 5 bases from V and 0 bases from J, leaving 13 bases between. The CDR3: CASSPDVTMNTEAFF. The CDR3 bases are TGTGCCAGCAGCCCGGACGTAACCATGAACACTGAAGCTTTCTTT. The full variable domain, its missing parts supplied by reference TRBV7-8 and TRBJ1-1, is GAGVSQSPRYKVAKRGQDVALRCDPISGHVSLFWYQQALGQGPEFLTYFQNEAQLDKSGLPSDRFFAERPEGSVSTLKIQRTQQEDSAVYLCASSPDVTMNTEAFFGQGTRLTVV.

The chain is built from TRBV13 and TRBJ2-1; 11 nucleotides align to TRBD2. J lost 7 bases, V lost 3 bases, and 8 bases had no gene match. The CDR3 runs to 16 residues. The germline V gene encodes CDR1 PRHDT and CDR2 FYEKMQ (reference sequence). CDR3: CASSFLISGGGNEQFF. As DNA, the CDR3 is TGTGCCAGCAGCTTCCTCATTAGCGGGGGGGGTAATGAGCAGTTCTTC.

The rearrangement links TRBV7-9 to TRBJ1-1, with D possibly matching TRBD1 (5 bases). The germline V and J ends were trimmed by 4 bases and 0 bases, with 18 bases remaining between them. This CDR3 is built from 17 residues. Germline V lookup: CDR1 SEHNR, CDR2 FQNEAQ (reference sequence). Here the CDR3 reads CASSSGQGRAMNTEAFF. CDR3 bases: TGTGCCAGCAGCTCTGGGCAGGGAAGGGCAATGAACACTGAAGCTTTCTTT.

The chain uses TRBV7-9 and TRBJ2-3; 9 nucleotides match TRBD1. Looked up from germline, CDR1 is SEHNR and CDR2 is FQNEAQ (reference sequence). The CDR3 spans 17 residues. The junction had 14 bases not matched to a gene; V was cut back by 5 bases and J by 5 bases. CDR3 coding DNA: TGTGCCAGCAGCCCTGCTAGCGGACAGGGGTCCATAGATACGCAGTATTTT. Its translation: CASSPASGQGSIDTQYF.

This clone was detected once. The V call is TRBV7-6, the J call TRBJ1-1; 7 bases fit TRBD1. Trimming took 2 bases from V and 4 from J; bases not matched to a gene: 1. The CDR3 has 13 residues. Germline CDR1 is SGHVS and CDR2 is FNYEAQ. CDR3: CASSLTGATEAFF. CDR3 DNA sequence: TGTGCCAGCAGCTTAACAGGGGCCACTGAAGCTTTCTTT.

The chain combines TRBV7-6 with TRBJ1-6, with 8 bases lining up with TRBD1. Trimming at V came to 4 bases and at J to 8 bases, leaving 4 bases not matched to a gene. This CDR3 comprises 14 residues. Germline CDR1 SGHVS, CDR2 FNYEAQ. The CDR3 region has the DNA TGTGCCAGCAGCTCGCAGGGGGCGGATTCACCCCTCCACTTT. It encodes CASSSQGADSPLHF.

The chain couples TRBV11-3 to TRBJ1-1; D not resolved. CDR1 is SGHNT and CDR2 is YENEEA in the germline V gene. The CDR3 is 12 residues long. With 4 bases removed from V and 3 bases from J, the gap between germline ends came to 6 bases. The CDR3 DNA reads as TGTGCCAGCAGCTCTTGGGACACTGAAGCTTTCTTT. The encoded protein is CASSSWDTEAFF.

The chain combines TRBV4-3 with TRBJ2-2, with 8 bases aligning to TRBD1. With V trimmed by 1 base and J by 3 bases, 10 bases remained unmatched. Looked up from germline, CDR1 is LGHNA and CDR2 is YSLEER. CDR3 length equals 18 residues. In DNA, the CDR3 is TGCGCCAGCAGCCAAGGAGTTTCGGGACAGGTTTACACCGGGGAGCTGTTTTTT. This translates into CASSQGVSGQVYTGELFF.